The following is a T cell receptor beta chain sequence with its context. This entry belongs to a study of blood T cells in healthy people across ages. A J-beta primer mix and a sample-barcoded 5' primer were used in a second PCR of about 7 to 12 cycles. One entry per CDR3 protein, called by TCRdb with MiXCR from the 5' RACE reads. The table lists about 650,000 distinct CDR3 sequences, about a third of them singletons, with 15% to 19% in the top ten. With 5 bases clipped from V and 4 bases from J, the junction kept 5 bases outside the gene matches. Germline CDR1 reads SEHNR; CDR2 reads FQNEAQ (reference sequence). The CDR3 extends over 14 amino acids.

The V and J genes are TRBV7-9 and TRBJ2-3, with TRBD2 matching over 8 bases. The sample taken for sequencing was blood. The source is a woman aged 80 or older in good health. As DNA, the CDR3 is TGTGCCAGCAGCCGTAGCGGGGAGGCAGATACGCAGTATTTT. Amino acid sequence: CASSRSGEADTQYF.